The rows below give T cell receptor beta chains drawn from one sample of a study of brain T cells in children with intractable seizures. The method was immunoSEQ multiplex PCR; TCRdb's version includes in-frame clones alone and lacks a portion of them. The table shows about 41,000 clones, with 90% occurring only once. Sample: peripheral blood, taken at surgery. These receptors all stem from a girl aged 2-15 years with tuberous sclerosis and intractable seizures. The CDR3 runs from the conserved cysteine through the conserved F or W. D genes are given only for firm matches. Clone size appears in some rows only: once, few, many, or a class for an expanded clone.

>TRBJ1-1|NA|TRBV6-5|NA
CASSSGTEAFF
TGTGCCAGCAGTTCCGGGACAGAAGCTTTCTTT
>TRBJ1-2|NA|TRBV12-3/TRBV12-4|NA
CASSRGYGYTF
TGTGCCAGCAGTCGAGGGTATGGCTACACCTTC
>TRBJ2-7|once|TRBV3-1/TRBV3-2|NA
CASSHSYEQYF
TGTGCCAGCAGCCATTCCTACGAGCAGTACTTC
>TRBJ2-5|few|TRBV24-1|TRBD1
CATSDVRDRDPRETQYF
TGTGCCACCAGTGATGTCCGGGACAGGGACCCCAGGGAGACCCAGTACTTC
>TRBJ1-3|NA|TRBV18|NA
CASSPLPRGPNSGNTIYF
TGTGCCAGCTCACCACTGCCCCGGGGGCCAAACTCTGGAAACACCATATATTTT
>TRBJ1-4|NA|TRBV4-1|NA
CASSQSAEKLFF
TGCGCCAGCAGCCAATCAGCTGAAAAACTGTTTTTT
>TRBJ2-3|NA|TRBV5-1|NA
CASSFGGNTDTQYF
TGCGCCAGCAGCTTTGGAGGGAACACAGATACGCAGTATTTT
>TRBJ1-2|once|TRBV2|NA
CASSETDGYTF
TGTGCCAGCAGTGAAACTGACGGCTACACCTTC
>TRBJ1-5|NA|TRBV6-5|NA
CASSMGNQPQHF
TGTGCCAGCAGCATGGGCAATCAGCCCCAGCATTTT
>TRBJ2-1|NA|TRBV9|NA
CASSVRWAGKLNEQFF
TGTGCCAGCAGCGTAAGATGGGCGGGGAAGTTGAATGAGCAGTTCTTC
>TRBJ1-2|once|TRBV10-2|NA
CASSDLANYGYTF
TGCGCCAGCAGTGATCTGGCTAACTATGGCTACACCTTC
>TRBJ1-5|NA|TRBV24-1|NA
CATSDSGQPQHF
TGTGCCACCAGTGATTCGGGTCAGCCCCAGCATTTT
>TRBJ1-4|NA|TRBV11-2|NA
CASSLAGTSTGEKLFF
TGTGCCAGCAGCTTAGCTGGGACTTCTACGGGGGAAAAACTGTTTTTT
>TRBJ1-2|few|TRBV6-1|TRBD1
CASSEGWGTGYGYTF
TGTGCCAGCAGTGAGGGGTGGGGGACAGGGTATGGCTACACCTTC
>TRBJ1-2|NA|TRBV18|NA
CASSPADRGRTYGYTF
TGTGCCAGCTCACCAGCGGATCGGGGCAGAACCTATGGCTACACCTTC
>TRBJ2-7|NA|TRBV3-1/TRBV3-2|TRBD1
CASSSGTGISHEQYF
TGTGCCAGCTCGTCCGGGACAGGGATTTCCCACGAGCAGTACTTC
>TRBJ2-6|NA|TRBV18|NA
CASLETRGSGANVLTF
TGTGCCAGCTTGGAGACCAGGGGATCTGGGGCCAACGTCCTGACTTTC
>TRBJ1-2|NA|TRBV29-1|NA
CGPLPTNYDYTF
TGCGGGCCACTACCGACTAACTATGACTACACCTTC
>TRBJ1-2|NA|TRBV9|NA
CASSVGGGDGYTF
TGTGCCAGCAGCGTAGGGGGGGGTGATGGCTACACCTTC
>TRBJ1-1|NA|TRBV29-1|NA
CSVVGTLNTEAFF
TGCAGCGTTGTGGGGACACTGAACACTGAAGCTTTCTTT
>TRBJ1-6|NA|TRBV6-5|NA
CASSYSGQGNSPLHF
TGTGCCAGCAGTTACTCGGGGCAGGGAAATTCACCCCTCCACTTT
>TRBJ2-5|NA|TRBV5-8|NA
CASSLGAVKWETQYF
TGTGCCAGCAGCCTGGGCGCAGTGAAGTGGGAGACCCAGTACTTC
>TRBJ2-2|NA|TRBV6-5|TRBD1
CASRGQGVTGELFF
TGTGCCAGCAGGGGACAGGGCGTAACCGGGGAGCTGTTTTTT
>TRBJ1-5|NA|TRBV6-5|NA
CASTFSGASDQPQHF
TGTGCCAGCACTTTCTCAGGGGCCTCCGATCAGCCCCAGCATTTT
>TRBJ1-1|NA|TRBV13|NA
CASSLSENTEAFF
TGTGCCAGCAGCCTGTCAGAGAACACTGAAGCTTTCTTT
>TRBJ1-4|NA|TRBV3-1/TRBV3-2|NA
CASSHLTGEGEKLFF
TGTGCCAGCAGCCACCTGACAGGCGAAGGTGAAAAACTGTTTTTT
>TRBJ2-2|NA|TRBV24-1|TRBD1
CATTPSVGQGPDTGELFF
TGTGCCACCACCCCCTCAGTGGGACAGGGCCCTGACACCGGGGAGCTGTTTTTT
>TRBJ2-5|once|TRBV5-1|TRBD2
CASSVPSGALTQYF
TGCGCCAGCAGCGTCCCTAGCGGGGCCCTGACCCAGTACTTC
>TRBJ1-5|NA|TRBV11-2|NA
CASSLGSNQPQHF
TGTGCCAGCAGCTTAGGCAGCAATCAGCCCCAGCATTTT
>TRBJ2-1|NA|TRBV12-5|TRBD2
CASGLVRNRLAALTYNEQFF
TGTGCTAGTGGTTTGGTACGAAATAGACTAGCCGCCTTGACCTACAATGAGCAGTTCTTC
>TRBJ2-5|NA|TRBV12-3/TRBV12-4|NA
CASSLEEETQYF
TGTGCCAGCAGTTTGGAGGAAGAGACCCAGTACTTC
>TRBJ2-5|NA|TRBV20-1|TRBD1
CSASGDRGGQETQYF
TGCAGTGCTAGTGGGGACAGGGGGGGTCAAGAGACCCAGTACTTC
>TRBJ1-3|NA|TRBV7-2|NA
CASNDRMGNTIYF
TGTGCCAGCAACGACAGGATGGGAAACACCATATATTTT
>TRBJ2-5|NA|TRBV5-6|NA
CASSLAGWIQETQYF
TGTGCCAGCAGCTTAGCCGGGTGGATCCAAGAGACCCAGTACTTC
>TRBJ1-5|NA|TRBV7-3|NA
CASSWGANQPQHF
TGTGCCAGCAGCTGGGGGGCCAATCAGCCCCAGCATTTT